This T cell receptor (beta chain) was recorded in a study of T cells in Graves' hyperthyroidism and ophthalmopathy. Study background: Peripheral blood specimens were obtained at initial diagnosis, prior to any treatment.

The CDR3 has 13 amino acids. Per the germline V gene, CDR1 is SGHAT and CDR2 is FQNNGV. Trimming stripped 8 bases from V and 3 bases from J, with 14 bases between. This clonotype occurred many times. Its antigen is unknown. Study-wide results and caveats: Separation of ophthalmopathy from stable hyperthyroidism was achieved by a 13 V-J model.

Amplification of TCR beta CDR3 regions was performed using RNA transcripts as template. Researchers ran a first-round RT-PCR on the TCR CDR3 using the HTBI primer set. MiXCR, run by TCRdb on the multiplex PCR reads, gives a single entry per CDR3 protein. The sample consists of roughly 380,000 distinct CDR3 sequences, about 18% of them appearing once. Diagnosis of hyperthyroidism was new in patients aged 18 to 65, and its duration was under 2 months. For the diagnoses, clinical symptoms, serum thyroxine and TRAb, thyroid ultrasound and orbital computed tomography were used. This receptor was obtained from a woman aged 18-29 years with Graves' hyperthyroidism. The gene calls are TRBV11-2 and TRBJ2-7; unclear D gene. The specimen sequenced was blood. CDR3 sequence (DNA): TGTGCCAGCCGACCCCTTATTTACTACGAGCAGTACTTC. This sequence encodes CASRPLIYYEQYF. The variable domain in full, with the rest retrieved from reference TRBV11-2 and TRBJ2-7, is EAGVAQSPRYKIIEKRQSVAFWCNPISGHATLYWYQQILGQGPKLLIQFQNNGVVDDSQLPKDRFSAERLKGVDSTLKIQPAKLEDSAVYLCASRPLIYYEQYFGPGTRLTVT.